The present entry profiles one T cell receptor (beta chain) with its context. These data are taken from a study of control samples from healthy donors and cancer patients. Germline V gene sequence: CDR1 GTSNPN, CDR2 SVGIG (reference sequence). This CDR3 contains 15 residues. The V gene end was trimmed by 5 bases and the J gene end by 1 base; junction bases not matched to a gene: 10. Profiled with immunoSEQ multiplex PCR; TCRdb holds only in-frame clones, not every one. This sample has about 150,000 clones, with roughly 94% found just once. The V call is TRBV30, the J call TRBJ1-1; 7 positions match TRBD1. Sequencing was performed on blood. The receptor's source is a woman between 40 and 50 years old in good health. CDR3 protein: CAWSGTGASNTEAFF. The CDR3 DNA is TGTGCCTGGTCCGGTACAGGGGCTTCGAACACTGAAGCTTTCTTT. The full variable domain, completed using reference TRBV30 and TRBJ1-1, is SQTIHQWPATLVQPVGSPLSLECTVEGTSNPNLYWYRQAAGRGLQLLFYSVGIGQISSEVPQNLSASRPQDRQFILSSKKLLLSDSGFYLCAWSGTGASNTEAFFGQGTRLTVV.